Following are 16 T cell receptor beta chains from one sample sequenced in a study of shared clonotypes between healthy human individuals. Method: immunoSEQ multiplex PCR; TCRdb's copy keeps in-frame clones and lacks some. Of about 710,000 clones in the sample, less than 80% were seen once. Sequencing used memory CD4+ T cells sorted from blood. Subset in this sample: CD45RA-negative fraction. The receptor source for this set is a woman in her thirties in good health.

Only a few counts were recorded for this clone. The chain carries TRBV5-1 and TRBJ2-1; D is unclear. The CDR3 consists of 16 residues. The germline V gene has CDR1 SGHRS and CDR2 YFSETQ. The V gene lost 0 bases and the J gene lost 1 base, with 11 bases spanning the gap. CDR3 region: CASSLGVVGSYNEQFF. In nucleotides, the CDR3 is TGCGCCAGCAGCTTGGGAGTGGTGGGGTCCTACAATGAGCAGTTCTTC.

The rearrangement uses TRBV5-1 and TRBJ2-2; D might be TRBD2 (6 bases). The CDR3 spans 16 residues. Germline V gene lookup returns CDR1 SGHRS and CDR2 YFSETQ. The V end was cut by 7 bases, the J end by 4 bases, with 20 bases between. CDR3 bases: TGCGCCAGCGCCCCGAGGGACCTCGGGGGCACCGGGGAGCTGTTTTTT. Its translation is CASAPRDLGGTGELFF.

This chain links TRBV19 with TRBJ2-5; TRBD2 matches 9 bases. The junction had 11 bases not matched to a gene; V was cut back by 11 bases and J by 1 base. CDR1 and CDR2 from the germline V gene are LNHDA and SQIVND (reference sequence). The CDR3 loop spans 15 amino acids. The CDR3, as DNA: TGTGCCTCCAGACCACTAGCGGGTAGCCAAGAGACCCAGTACTTC. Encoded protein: CASRPLAGSQETQYF.

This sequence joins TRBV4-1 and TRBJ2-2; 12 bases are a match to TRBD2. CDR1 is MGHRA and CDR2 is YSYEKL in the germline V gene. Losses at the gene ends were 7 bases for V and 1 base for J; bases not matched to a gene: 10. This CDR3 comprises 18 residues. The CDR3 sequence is CASTSFRTSGKNTGELFF. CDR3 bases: TGCGCCAGCACCTCCTTCAGGACTAGCGGGAAGAACACCGGGGAGCTGTTTTTT.

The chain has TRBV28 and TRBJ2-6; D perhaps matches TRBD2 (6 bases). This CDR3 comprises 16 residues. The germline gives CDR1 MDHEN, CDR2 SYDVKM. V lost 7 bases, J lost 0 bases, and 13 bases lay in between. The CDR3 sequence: CASTPGEFSGANVLTF. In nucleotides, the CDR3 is TGTGCCAGCACCCCGGGGGAGTTCTCTGGGGCCAACGTCCTGACTTTC.

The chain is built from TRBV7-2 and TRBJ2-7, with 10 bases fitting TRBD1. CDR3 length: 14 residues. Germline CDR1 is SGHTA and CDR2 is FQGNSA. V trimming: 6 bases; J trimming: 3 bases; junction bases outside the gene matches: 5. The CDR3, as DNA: TGTGCCAGCAGAGTGACAGGGGGCCTCTACGAGCAGTACTTC. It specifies CASRVTGGLYEQYF.

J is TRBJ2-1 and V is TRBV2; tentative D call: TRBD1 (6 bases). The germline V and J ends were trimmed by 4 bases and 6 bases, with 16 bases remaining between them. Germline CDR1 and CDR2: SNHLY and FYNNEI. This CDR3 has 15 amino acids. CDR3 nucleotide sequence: TGTGCCAGCAGTGTAGGGTTAGGGGGTGGCAATGAGCAGTTCTTC. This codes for CASSVGLGGGNEQFF.

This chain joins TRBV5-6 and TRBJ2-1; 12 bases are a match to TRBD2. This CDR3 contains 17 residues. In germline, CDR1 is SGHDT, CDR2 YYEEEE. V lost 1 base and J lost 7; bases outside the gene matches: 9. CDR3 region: CASSLFRASGRENEQFF. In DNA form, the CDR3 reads TGTGCCAGCAGCTTGTTCCGGGCTAGCGGGAGGGAAAATGAGCAGTTCTTC.

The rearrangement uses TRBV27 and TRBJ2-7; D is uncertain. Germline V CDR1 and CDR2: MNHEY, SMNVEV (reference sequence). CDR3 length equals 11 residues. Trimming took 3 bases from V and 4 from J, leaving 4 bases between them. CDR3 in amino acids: CASSLGYEQYF. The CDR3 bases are TGTGCCAGCAGTTTGGGGTACGAGCAGTACTTC.

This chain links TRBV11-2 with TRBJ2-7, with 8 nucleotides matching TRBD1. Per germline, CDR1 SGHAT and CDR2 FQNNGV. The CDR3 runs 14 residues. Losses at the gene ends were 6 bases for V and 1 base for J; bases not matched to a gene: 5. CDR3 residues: CASRIQGDSYEQYF. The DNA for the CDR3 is TGTGCCAGCAGAATACAGGGGGATTCCTACGAGCAGTACTTC.

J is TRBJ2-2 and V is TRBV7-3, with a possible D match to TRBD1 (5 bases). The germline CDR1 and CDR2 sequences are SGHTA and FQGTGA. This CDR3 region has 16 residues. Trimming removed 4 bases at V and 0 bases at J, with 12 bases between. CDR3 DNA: TGTGCCAGCAGCTCCCAGGACAACGCGAACACCGGGGAGCTGTTTTTT. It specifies CASSSQDNANTGELFF.

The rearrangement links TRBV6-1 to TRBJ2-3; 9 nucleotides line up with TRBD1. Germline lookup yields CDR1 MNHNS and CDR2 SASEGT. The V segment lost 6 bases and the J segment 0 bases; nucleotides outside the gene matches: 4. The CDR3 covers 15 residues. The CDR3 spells CASSSTGGSTDTQYF. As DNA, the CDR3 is TGTGCCAGCAGCTCGACAGGGGGAAGCACAGATACGCAGTATTTT.

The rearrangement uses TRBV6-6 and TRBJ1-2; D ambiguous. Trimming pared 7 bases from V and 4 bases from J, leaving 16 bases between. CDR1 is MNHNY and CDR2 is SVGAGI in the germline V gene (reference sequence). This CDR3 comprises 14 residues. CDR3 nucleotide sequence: TGTGCCAGCACCTCCCGGGGAGAGTCCTATGGCTACACCTTC. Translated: CASTSRGESYGYTF.

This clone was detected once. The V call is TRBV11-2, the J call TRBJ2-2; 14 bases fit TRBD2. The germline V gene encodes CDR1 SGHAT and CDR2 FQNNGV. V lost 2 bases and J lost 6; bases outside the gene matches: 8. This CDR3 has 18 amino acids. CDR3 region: CASSLFLLTSGRAGELFF. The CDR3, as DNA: TGTGCCAGCAGCTTATTTCTTTTGACTAGCGGGAGGGCCGGGGAGCTGTTTTTT.

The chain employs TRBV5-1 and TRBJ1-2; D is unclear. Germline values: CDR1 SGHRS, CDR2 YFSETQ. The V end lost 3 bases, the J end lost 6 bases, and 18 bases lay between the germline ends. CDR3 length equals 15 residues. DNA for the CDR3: TGCGCCAGCAGCTCCGTTGTCCGGGGTCACGATGGCTACACCTTC. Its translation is CASSSVVRGHDGYTF.

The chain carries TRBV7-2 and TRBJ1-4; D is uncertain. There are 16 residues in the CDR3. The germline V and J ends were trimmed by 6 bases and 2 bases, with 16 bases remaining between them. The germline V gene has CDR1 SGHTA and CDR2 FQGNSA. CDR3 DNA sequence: TGTGCCAGCAGTGTGCGGCGAGGGTCTACTAATGAAAAACTGTTTTTT. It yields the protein CASSVRRGSTNEKLFF.